The 28 T cell receptor beta chains presented below share a single source sample, sequenced in a study of long-term antiretroviral therapy in people with HIV (dated by TCRdb to 2022 to 2024). The immunoSEQ hsTCRB v3.0 assay was used at survey level resolution to sequence the TRB variable region. In TCRdb, the immuneACCESS table is reduced to in-frame sequences with V and J assigned. These tables do not hold every clone; where another copy was compared, an unresolved V gene accounts for under half, and the others remain unexplained. The sample table contains roughly 21,000 clones; only one count was recorded for approximately 78% of them. Approximately 5% of the sample comes from the top ten. Material: unsorted PBMCs, obtained 0.2 years after starting antiretroviral therapy. These receptors were collected from a woman aged 25-40 years with HIV.

This chain connects TRBV2 to TRBJ1-5, with 7 bases aligning to TRBD1. The CDR3 covers 12 residues. CDR1 and CDR2 (germline): SNHLY, FYNNEI. After removal of 3 bases from V and 9 bases from J, the junction contained 2 bases not matched to a gene. DNA for the CDR3: TGTGCCAGCAGTGACAGGGACAGGCCCCAGCATTTT. Translating gives CASSDRDRPQHF.

The J gene is TRBJ1-5, the V gene TRBV2; 8 nucleotides line up with TRBD1. Germline V CDR1 and CDR2: SNHLY, FYNNEI. The J segment lost 5 bases and the V segment lost 4 bases, leaving 4 bases of the junction unmatched. The CDR3 has 14 amino acids. CDR3 in amino acids: CASSALTGDQPQHF. CDR3 in DNA: TGTGCCAGCAGTGCTTTGACAGGGGATCAGCCCCAGCATTTT.

The chain is built from TRBV11-2 and TRBJ2-5; TRBD2 matches 7 bases. Looked up from germline, CDR1 is SGHAT and CDR2 is FQNNGV. The CDR3 runs to 13 residues. V lost 1 base, J lost 6 bases, and 2 bases stayed unmatched. The DNA for the CDR3 is TGTGCCAGCAGCTTAGCGGGGGGACAGACCCAGTACTTC. Its protein product is CASSLAGGQTQYF.

This chain connects TRBV29-1 to TRBJ1-3; TRBD1 agrees at 7 bases. Losses at the gene ends were 6 bases for V and 0 bases for J; bases not matched to a gene: 5. CDR1 is SQVTM, CDR2 ANQGSEA, per germline. The CDR3 has 14 residues. The CDR3 spells CSVRDSNSGNTIYF. The CDR3 region has the DNA TGCAGCGTCCGGGACAGCAACTCTGGAAACACCATATATTTT. Based on the CDR3 plus reference TRBV29-1 and TRBJ1-3, the full variable domain is SAVISQKPSRDICQRGTSLTIQCQVDSQVTMMFWYRQQPGQSLTLIATANQGSEATYESGFVIDKFPISRPNLTFSTLTVSNMSPEDSSIYLCSVRDSNSGNTIYFGEGSWLTVV.

In this sample, this clone turned up once. The rearrangement joins TRBV14 to TRBJ1-1; possible D gene TRBD1, 6 bases. Trimming cost V 0 bases and J 3 bases, with 14 bases left between them. The CDR3 is 16 residues long. Germline V CDR1 and CDR2: SGHDN, FVKESK. This chain's CDR3 is CASSQDSRYRDTEAFF. CDR3 nucleotide sequence: TGTGCCAGCAGCCAAGATTCAAGGTACAGGGACACTGAAGCTTTCTTT.

This rearrangement joins TRBV5-6 to TRBJ2-1, with 9 bases aligning to TRBD2. This CDR3 is 14 amino acids long. Germline loops: CDR1 SGHDT, CDR2 YYEEEE. V shed 2 bases, J shed 6 bases, and the junction held 3 bases outside the gene matches. CDR3 sequence: CASSFAGGRNEQFF. The CDR3 coding sequence is TGTGCCAGCAGCTTCGCGGGGGGGCGCAATGAGCAGTTCTTC.

The chain uses TRBV10-3 and TRBJ1-1; D uncertain. V was cut by 2 bases and J by 11 bases, with 15 bases left in between. Germline lookup yields CDR1 ENHRY and CDR2 SYGVKD. The CDR3 is made up of 13 amino acids. Here the CDR3 reads CAISETNSGWAFF. In DNA form, the CDR3 reads TGTGCCATCAGTGAGACGAATTCCGGTTGGGCTTTCTTT.

Only a few counts were recorded for this clone. The same CDR3 arises from other DNA sequences in this sample as well. The rearrangement joins TRBV5-6 to TRBJ2-1; the match to TRBD1 covers 7 bases. Germline V lookup: CDR1 SGHDT, CDR2 YYEEEE. V shed 3 bases, J shed 6 bases, and the junction held 3 bases outside the gene matches. The CDR3 contains 13 residues. CDR3 in DNA: TGTGCCAGCAGCTGGGGGACAGTCAATGAGCAGTTCTTC. This translates into CASSWGTVNEQFF.

This clone was counted a single time. J is TRBJ2-2 and V is TRBV30; D ambiguous. The CDR3 is 14 residues long. The V gene lost 0 bases and the J gene lost 1 base, with 6 bases spanning the gap. Germline CDR1 and CDR2: GTSNPN and SVGIG (reference sequence). The CDR3 loop is CAWSVDWNTGELFF. CDR3 sequence (DNA): TGTGCCTGGAGTGTCGACTGGAACACCGGGGAGCTGTTTTTT.

The chain links TRBV5-4 to TRBJ1-2, with a possible D match to TRBD1 (5 bases). The length of the CDR3 is 12 residues. From germline, CDR1 is SGHNT and CDR2 YYREEE (reference sequence). The germline V and J ends were trimmed by 2 bases and 6 bases, with 8 bases remaining between them. The CDR3 loop reads CASSFDSNGYTF. The CDR3, as DNA: TGTGCCAGCAGCTTCGACAGTAATGGCTACACCTTC.

The chain joins TRBV4-2 to TRBJ2-1; TRBD2 matches at 8 bases. This CDR3 region has 17 residues. Germline V gene sequence: CDR1 LGHNA, CDR2 YNFKEQ. Trimming cost V 0 bases and J 4 bases; bases outside gene matches: 8. CDR3 coding DNA: TGTGCCAGCAGCCAAGATCTTTCCGGGGGGGCTTACAATGAGCAGTTCTTC. Amino acid sequence: CASSQDLSGGAYNEQFF.

This chain joins TRBV10-3 and TRBJ2-1; no clear D. Per the germline V gene, CDR1 is ENHRY and CDR2 is SYGVKD. The CDR3 has 16 amino acids. The ends were cut back, 0 bases at V and 5 bases at J, with 14 bases in the middle. Written as DNA, the CDR3 is TGTGCCATCAGTGAGTCTTGGCAAGAAAAAAACAATGAGCAGTTCTTC. It specifies CAISESWQEKNNEQFF.

This sequence joins TRBV11-2 and TRBJ1-2, with TRBD1 matching 7 bases. V lost 5 bases and J lost 5; bases outside the gene matches: 11. Germline CDR1 SGHAT, CDR2 FQNNGV. The CDR3 consists of 15 residues. The CDR3, as DNA: TGTGCCAGCAGCCCAACCACAGGGGACCTATATGGCTACACCTTC. Residues: CASSPTTGDLYGYTF.

This clone was detected only once. This chain connects TRBV6-6 to TRBJ2-3, with D perhaps TRBD1 (5 bases). The CDR3 is 12 residues long. Germline CDR1 is MNHNY and CDR2 is SVGAGI (reference sequence). V gave up 6 bases and J gave up 6 bases, with 10 bases separating them. Here the CDR3 reads CASSRAGDTQYF. The CDR3 DNA reads as TGTGCCAGCAGCCGAGCAGGGGATACGCAGTATTTT.

The rearrangement links TRBV9 to TRBJ2-6; D gene unclear. CDR1 and CDR2 from the germline V gene are SGDLS and YYNGEE. The CDR3 consists of 18 residues. The germline V and J ends were trimmed by 0 bases and 0 bases, with 13 bases remaining between them. The CDR3 region is CASSVEALTSSGANVLTF. CDR3 bases: TGTGCCAGCAGCGTAGAGGCTCTCACGAGCTCTGGGGCCAACGTCCTGACTTTC.

The CDR3 spells CAIAPGMGETQYF. The CDR3 coding sequence is TGTGCCATAGCCCCCGGGATGGGAGAGACCCAGTACTTC. The chain links TRBV6-5 to TRBJ2-5; possible D gene TRBD2, 5 bases. V was pared by 10 bases and J by 4 bases, with 16 bases between. This CDR3 is 13 amino acids long. From germline, CDR1 is MNHEY and CDR2 SVGAGI.

For the CDR3, the DNA is TGCGCCAGCAGCTCGGGAGGGGGGGGCCAAGAGACCCAGTACTTC. Its protein is CASSSGGGGQETQYF. The V call is TRBV5-1, the J call TRBJ2-5; 8 nucleotides line up with TRBD2. V lost 3 bases to trimming and J lost 1 base; unmatched junction nucleotides: 5. Germline assignment: CDR1 SGHRS and CDR2 YFSETQ. The CDR3 spans 15 residues.

The chain couples TRBV6-5 to TRBJ2-5; 10 bases fit TRBD1. V was pared by 6 bases and J by 4 bases, with 5 bases of the junction left unmatched. Looked up from germline, CDR1 is MNHEY and CDR2 is SVGAGI. CDR3 length: 14 amino acids. The CDR3 bases are TGTGCCAGCAGCCCCGACAGGGGGCGAGAGACCCAGTACTTC. This translates into CASSPDRGRETQYF.

This chain joins TRBV2 and TRBJ1-5, with 8 bases that match TRBD1. The CDR3 spans 14 residues. The junction had 4 bases not matched to a gene; V was cut back by 3 bases and J by 6 bases. CDR1 is SNHLY and CDR2 is FYNNEI in the germline V gene. The CDR3 is CASSDRGRVQPQHF. CDR3 coding DNA: TGTGCCAGCAGTGACAGGGGGCGCGTTCAGCCCCAGCATTTT.

The chain uses TRBV7-9 and TRBJ2-1, with 8 bases matching TRBD2. Germline CDR1 reads SEHNR; CDR2 reads FQNEAQ (reference sequence). The CDR3 has 14 residues. The junction had 5 bases not matched to a gene; V was cut back by 4 bases and J by 6 bases. CDR3 in DNA: TGTGCCAGCAGCTGGGGACTAGTTCTCAATGAGCAGTTCTTC. This gives the protein CASSWGLVLNEQFF.

The chain combines TRBV7-9 with TRBJ1-3; D is uncertain. Trimming took off 6 bases at V and 7 bases at J, with 16 bases between the two ends. CDR3 length equals 14 residues. Germline CDR1 is SEHNR and CDR2 is FQNEAQ (reference sequence). The CDR3 sequence is CASSPLPGRNTIYF. The CDR3 nucleotides read TGTGCCAGCAGTCCTCTCCCGGGCCGGAACACCATATATTTT.

Concerning this clone itself: This sample also contains other DNA sequences that code for the same CDR3. This rearrangement joins TRBV6-5 to TRBJ1-5; D is unclear. Trimming stripped 6 bases from V and 4 bases from J, with 10 bases between. This CDR3 contains 13 residues. From germline, CDR1 is MNHEY and CDR2 SVGAGI. As DNA, the CDR3 is TGTGCCAGCAGGCAGACGTATAATCAGCCCCAGCATTTT. It translates to CASRQTYNQPQHF.

The chain combines TRBV30 with TRBJ1-1; possibly TRBD1 for D (6 bases). CDR3 length: 14 amino acids. V was cut by 0 bases and J by 5 bases, with 13 bases left in between. Germline-derived CDR1 and CDR2 are GTSNPN and SVGIG (reference sequence). The CDR3 nucleotides read TGTGCCTGGAGTGTAGCCAGGGGTCTGACTGAAGCTTTCTTT. This encodes CAWSVARGLTEAFF.

This chain joins TRBV7-8 and TRBJ2-6, with D possibly matching TRBD2 (6 bases). CDR1 SGHVS and CDR2 FQNEAQ come from the germline V gene. V was pared by 4 bases and J by 4 bases, with 11 bases between. The CDR3 runs 15 residues. In DNA form, the CDR3 reads TGTGCCAGCAGCTCGGAGGGATCAGGGGCCAACGTCCTGACTTTC. Its translation is CASSSEGSGANVLTF.

This rearrangement joins TRBV6-5 to TRBJ1-1, with 10 nucleotides matching TRBD1. Germline V gene sequence: CDR1 MNHEY, CDR2 SVGAGI. V gave up 4 bases and J gave up 4 bases; unmatched junction bases: 3. This CDR3 has 14 residues. The CDR3 DNA reads as TGTGCCAGCAGTTGGGGACAGGGGTTCACTGAAGCTTTCTTT. As protein: CASSWGQGFTEAFF.

The chain links TRBV5-1 to TRBJ2-1; D unclear. Germline CDR1 and CDR2: SGHRS and YFSETQ. V dropped 1 base and J dropped 3 bases, with 8 bases sitting between them. There are 14 residues in the CDR3. The CDR3 region has the DNA TGCGCCAGCAGCTTGTTCCCCGGCTACAATGAGCAGTTCTTC. The encoded protein is CASSLFPGYNEQFF.

The chain has TRBV30 and TRBJ2-7; 7 bases align to TRBD1. With V trimmed by 4 bases and J by 6 bases, 9 bases remained unmatched. This CDR3 comprises 13 residues. Germline assignment: CDR1 GTSNPN and CDR2 SVGIG (reference sequence). CDR3 sequence: CAWKRQGTSEQYV. CDR3 DNA sequence: TGTGCCTGGAAGAGACAGGGAACAAGCGAGCAGTACGTC.

The chain links TRBV19 to TRBJ2-6; TRBD1 aligns across 8 bases. The J segment lost 0 bases and the V segment lost 8 bases, leaving 18 bases of the junction unmatched. This CDR3 contains 20 residues. Germline lookup yields CDR1 LNHDA and CDR2 SQIVND (reference sequence). This chain's CDR3 is CASWGGRGLVDTSGANVLTF. For the CDR3, the DNA is TGTGCCAGTTGGGGTGGCAGGGGGCTGGTAGACACCTCTGGGGCCAACGTCCTGACTTTC.